This T cell receptor beta chain was obtained from a study of shared clonotypes between healthy human individuals. Study as a whole: Aged between 18 and 49, the donors were a couple of women and three men. Notes on the study in general: Shared across several donors were around 5% of the naive CD4 clonotypes. At large depth, rarefaction still showed sorted-subset sequencing to be incomplete.

Some 29,000 T cell genomes (approximately 0.2 ug DNA) went into each sorted-subset replicate. Here immunoSEQ multiplex PCR was the method, and the copy in TCRdb shows in-frame clones only, minus some. The sample yields under 2.5 million clones, approximately 90% seen once. Concerning this clone: Its antigen is undetermined.

The CDR3 spans 15 residues. Looked up from germline, CDR1 is MNHEY and CDR2 is SMNVEV (reference sequence). V was pared by 6 bases and J by 3 bases, with 8 bases of the junction left unmatched. The sample comprised naive CD4+ T cells from PBMCs. Subset here: CD45RA+ positively selected. The genes are TRBV27 and TRBJ2-7; 10 nucleotides match TRBD2. The receptor was derived from a man aged 18 to 35 in good health. Some clones in this sample may be carry-over from other donors' samples. The CDR3 here is CASRGVLAGLYEQYF. The CDR3, as DNA: TGTGCCAGCAGGGGGGTACTAGCGGGACTCTACGAGCAGTACTTC.